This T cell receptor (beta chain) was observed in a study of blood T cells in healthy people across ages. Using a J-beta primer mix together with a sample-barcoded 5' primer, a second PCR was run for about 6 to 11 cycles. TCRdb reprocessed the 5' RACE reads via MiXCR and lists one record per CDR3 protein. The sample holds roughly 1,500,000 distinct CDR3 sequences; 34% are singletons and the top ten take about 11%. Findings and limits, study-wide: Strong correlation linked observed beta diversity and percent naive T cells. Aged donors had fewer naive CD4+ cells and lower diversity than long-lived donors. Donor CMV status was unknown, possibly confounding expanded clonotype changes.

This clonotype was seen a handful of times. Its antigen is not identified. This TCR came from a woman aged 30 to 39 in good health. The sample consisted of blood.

CDR3 protein: CSARVGGGPRLTKNIQYF. The CDR3 DNA sequence: TGCAGTGCTAGAGTAGGGGGGGGGCCTCGTCTGACCAAAAACATTCAGTACTTC. This chain joins TRBV20-1 and TRBJ2-4, with D tentatively TRBD2 (7 bases). Trimming took 1 base from V and 2 from J, leaving 21 bases between them. The CDR3 has 18 residues. Germline V CDR1 and CDR2: DFQATT, SNEGSKA (reference sequence).